Sequencing of this TCR beta chain was carried out in a study of T cell clusters in autoimmune cytopenias. TRB amplification used approximately 0.25 ug of peripheral blood genomic DNA. The CDR3 length is 14 residues. Germline V gene lookup returns CDR1 PRHDT and CDR2 FYEKMQ (reference sequence). TRB was amplified by touch-down multiplex PCR, primer pools A and B combined. TCRdb reprocessed the multiplex PCR reads, keeping one entry per CDR3 protein, no DNA. This sample's table has nearly 15,000 distinct CDR3 sequences. This same sample was also taken into another study, of T cell repertoires in aging, cancer and after chemotherapy.

V gene TRBV13 combines with J gene TRBJ2-5; TCRdb's D call of TRBD2 is untestable without DNA. Sample: peripheral blood. The source of this sequence is a human donor in good health. CDR3 residues: CASRSFRAKETQYF. Together with reference TRBV13 and TRBJ2-5, the CDR3 gives the full variable domain: AAGVIQSPRHLIKEKRETATLKCYPIPRHDTVYWYQQGPGQDPQFLISFYEKMQSDKGSIPDRFSAQQFSDYHSELNMSSLELGDSALYFCASRSFRAKETQYFGPGTRLLVL.